The 8 T cell receptor beta chains below were found in one sample sequenced in a study of T cell repertoires in cytomegalovirus infection. TCRdb recomputed calls from the reads with MiXCR, one row per CDR3 protein. The sample has roughly 310,000 distinct CDR3 sequences; 17% are singletons. The sequencing input was PBMCs. The receptors stem from a human donor in good health (CMV status not recorded). Some clones in this sample may be carry-over from other donors' samples.

This clonotype occurred a few times. J is TRBJ2-6 and V is TRBV2; 9 nucleotides match TRBD1. The CDR3 loop spans 16 amino acids. Germline trimming cut 7 bases from V and 5 bases from J; bases unmatched to any gene: 9. Germline V CDR1 and CDR2: SNHLY, FYNNEI. For the CDR3, the DNA is TGTGCCAGCACCAATACAGGGGGCTTTAGGGCCAACGTCCTGACTTTC. The encoded protein is CASTNTGGFRANVLTF.

This clonotype was seen more than once but under ten times. The V gene is TRBV20-1, the J gene TRBJ2-7, with D uncertain. Germline V gives CDR1 DFQATT, CDR2 SNEGSKA (reference sequence). Deletions cut 5 bases from V and 4 bases from J, with 9 bases between. The length of the CDR3 is 11 residues. The CDR3 DNA reads TGCAGTGCTGTTACCGATTACGAGCAGTACTTC. Protein: CSAVTDYEQYF.

This clonotype was detected ten times or more. The V gene is TRBV10-3, the J gene TRBJ2-3; a possible D gene is TRBD2 (5 bases). Germline-derived CDR1 and CDR2 are ENHRY and SYGVKD. With 4 bases removed from V and 6 bases from J, the gap between germline ends came to 11 bases. This CDR3 is 13 amino acids long. The chain's CDR3 is CAISGASSDTQYF. CDR3 DNA sequence: TGTGCCATCAGTGGGGCTAGCAGCGATACGCAGTATTTT.

Many counts were recorded for this clonotype. The chain has TRBV20-1 and TRBJ1-6, with a weak D call TRBD1 (5 bases). Between the trimmed V and J ends, which lost 1 base and 0 bases, there was a span of 10 bases. Per germline, CDR1 DFQATT and CDR2 SNEGSKA (reference sequence). The CDR3 has 16 amino acids. The CDR3 region has the DNA TGCAGTGCTAGAGGACAGACGAGCTCCTATAATTCACCCCTCCACTTT. It translates to CSARGQTSSYNSPLHF.

This clonotype was picked up a small number of times. The chain has TRBV4-3 and TRBJ1-4; 9 bases agree with TRBD1. CDR3 length equals 17 residues. Germline CDR1 LGHNA, CDR2 YSLEER. The J segment lost 3 bases and the V segment lost 4 bases, leaving 9 bases of the junction unmatched. CDR3 amino acids: CASSRTGGLLPNEKLFF. CDR3 coding DNA: TGCGCCAGCAGCCGAACAGGGGGCCTGTTGCCTAATGAAAAACTGTTTTTT.

The V gene is TRBV15, the J gene TRBJ2-7; 7 bases map to TRBD1. Germline V CDR1 and CDR2: LNHNV, YYDKDF (reference sequence). The CDR3 is 13 residues long. V was clipped by 4 bases and J by 6 bases; unmatched bases: 6. This chain's CDR3 is CATSKQGSGEQYF. CDR3 bases: TGTGCCACCAGCAAACAGGGGTCCGGCGAGCAGTACTTC.

This clonotype was counted many times. The chain links TRBV7-2 to TRBJ1-2; D gene unclear. The CDR3 has 17 residues. Germline loops: CDR1 SGHTA, CDR2 FQGNSA. The V end lost 1 base, the J end lost 3 bases, and 18 bases lay between the germline ends. CDR3 nucleotides: TGTGCCAGCAGCTTAGTTATAGGGTGGAATCAAGACTATGGCTACACCTTC. Residues: CASSLVIGWNQDYGYTF.

This sequence joins TRBV5-6 and TRBJ2-7; 9 bases agree with TRBD1. J was trimmed by 2 bases and V by 2 bases; bases with no gene match: 5. Germline V gene sequence: CDR1 SGHDT, CDR2 YYEEEE. The CDR3 totals 15 residues. In nucleotides, the CDR3 is TGTGCCAGCAGCTTCTGGGACAGGGCCCCCTACGAGCAGTACTTC. This sequence encodes CASSFWDRAPYEQYF.